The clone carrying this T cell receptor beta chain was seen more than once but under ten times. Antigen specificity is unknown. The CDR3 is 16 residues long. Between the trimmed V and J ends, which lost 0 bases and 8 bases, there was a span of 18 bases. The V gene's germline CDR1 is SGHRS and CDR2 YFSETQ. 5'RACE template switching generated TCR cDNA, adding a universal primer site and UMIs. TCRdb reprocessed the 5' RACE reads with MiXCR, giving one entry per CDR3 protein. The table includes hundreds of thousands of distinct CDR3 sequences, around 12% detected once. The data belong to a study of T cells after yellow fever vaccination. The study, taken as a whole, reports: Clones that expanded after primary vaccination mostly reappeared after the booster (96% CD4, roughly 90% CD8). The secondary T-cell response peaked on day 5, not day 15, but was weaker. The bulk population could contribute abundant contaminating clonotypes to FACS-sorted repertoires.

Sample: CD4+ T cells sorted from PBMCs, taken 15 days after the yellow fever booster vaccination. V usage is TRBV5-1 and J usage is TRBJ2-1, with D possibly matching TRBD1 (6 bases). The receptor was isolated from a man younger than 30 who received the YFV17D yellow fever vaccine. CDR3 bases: TGCGCCAGCAGCTTGGTGGCAGGGGTTTCCGCCTATGAGCAGTTCTTC. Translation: CASSLVAGVSAYEQFF.